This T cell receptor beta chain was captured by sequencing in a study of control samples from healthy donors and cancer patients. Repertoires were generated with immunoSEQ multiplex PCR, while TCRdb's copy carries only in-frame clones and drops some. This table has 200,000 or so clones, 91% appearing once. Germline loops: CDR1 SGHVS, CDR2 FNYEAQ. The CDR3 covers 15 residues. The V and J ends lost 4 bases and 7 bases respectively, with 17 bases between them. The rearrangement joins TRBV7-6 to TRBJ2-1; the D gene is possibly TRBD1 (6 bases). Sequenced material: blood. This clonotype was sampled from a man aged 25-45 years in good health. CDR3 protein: CASSSDSGQWNEQFF. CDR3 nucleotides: TGTGCCAGCAGCTCGGACAGCGGTCAATGGAATGAGCAGTTCTTC.